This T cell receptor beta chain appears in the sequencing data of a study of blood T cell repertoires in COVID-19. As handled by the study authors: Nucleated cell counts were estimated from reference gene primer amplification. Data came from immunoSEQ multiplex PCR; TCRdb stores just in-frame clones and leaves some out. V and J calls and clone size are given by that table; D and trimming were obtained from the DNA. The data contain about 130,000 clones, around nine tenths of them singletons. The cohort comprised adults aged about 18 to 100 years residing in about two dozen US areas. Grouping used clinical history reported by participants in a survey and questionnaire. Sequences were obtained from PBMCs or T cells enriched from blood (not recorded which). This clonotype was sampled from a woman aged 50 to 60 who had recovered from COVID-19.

The CDR3 region has the DNA TGTGCCAGCAGCTTAGAATCCCCGCTAGCGGGGGGGCGACCCACCGGGGAGCTGTTTTTT. Translating it yields CASSLESPLAGGRPTGELFF. The genes are TRBV11-2 and TRBJ2-2, with TRBD2 matching 12 bases. V trimming: 0 bases; J trimming: 4 bases; junction bases outside the gene matches: 12. Per germline, CDR1 SGHAT and CDR2 FQNNGV. The CDR3 is 20 residues long.